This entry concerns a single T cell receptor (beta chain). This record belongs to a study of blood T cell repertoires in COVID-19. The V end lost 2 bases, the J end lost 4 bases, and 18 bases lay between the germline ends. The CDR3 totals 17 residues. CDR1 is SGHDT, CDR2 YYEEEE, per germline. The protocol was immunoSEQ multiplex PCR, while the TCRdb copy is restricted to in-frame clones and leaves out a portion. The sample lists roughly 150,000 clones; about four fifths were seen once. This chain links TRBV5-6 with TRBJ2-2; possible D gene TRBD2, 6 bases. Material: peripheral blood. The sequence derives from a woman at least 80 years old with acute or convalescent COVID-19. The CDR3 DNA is TGTGCCAGCAGCTTCGGTCTTTCAGCGGGTCCCACCGGGGAGCTGTTTTTT. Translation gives CASSFGLSAGPTGELFF.